This TCR beta chain was obtained from a study of blood T cell repertoires in COVID-19. Trimming at V came to 7 bases and at J to 4 bases, leaving 12 bases not matched to a gene. CDR1 is MNHEY and CDR2 is SMNVEV in the germline V gene (reference sequence). CDR3 length: 15 amino acids. In the authors' workflow: Nucleated cell number was recorded as an estimate derived from reference gene primer amplification. The data were produced by immunoSEQ multiplex PCR, yet TCRdb's version contains in-frame clones alone and is incomplete. The DNA was the basis for D and trimming; V, J and clone size are from that table. This table holds about 270,000 clones, roughly 90% found once.

Sequences were obtained from PBMCs or T cells enriched from blood (not recorded which). J is TRBJ1-2 and V is TRBV27; TRBD1 aligns across 7 bases. The source of this sequence is a man in his forties who had been exposed to COVID-19. The CDR3 DNA follows: TGTGCCAGCACCCCTGGAAGGGGGCGCGGCTATGGCTACACCTTC. Translated, it gives CASTPGRGRGYGYTF.